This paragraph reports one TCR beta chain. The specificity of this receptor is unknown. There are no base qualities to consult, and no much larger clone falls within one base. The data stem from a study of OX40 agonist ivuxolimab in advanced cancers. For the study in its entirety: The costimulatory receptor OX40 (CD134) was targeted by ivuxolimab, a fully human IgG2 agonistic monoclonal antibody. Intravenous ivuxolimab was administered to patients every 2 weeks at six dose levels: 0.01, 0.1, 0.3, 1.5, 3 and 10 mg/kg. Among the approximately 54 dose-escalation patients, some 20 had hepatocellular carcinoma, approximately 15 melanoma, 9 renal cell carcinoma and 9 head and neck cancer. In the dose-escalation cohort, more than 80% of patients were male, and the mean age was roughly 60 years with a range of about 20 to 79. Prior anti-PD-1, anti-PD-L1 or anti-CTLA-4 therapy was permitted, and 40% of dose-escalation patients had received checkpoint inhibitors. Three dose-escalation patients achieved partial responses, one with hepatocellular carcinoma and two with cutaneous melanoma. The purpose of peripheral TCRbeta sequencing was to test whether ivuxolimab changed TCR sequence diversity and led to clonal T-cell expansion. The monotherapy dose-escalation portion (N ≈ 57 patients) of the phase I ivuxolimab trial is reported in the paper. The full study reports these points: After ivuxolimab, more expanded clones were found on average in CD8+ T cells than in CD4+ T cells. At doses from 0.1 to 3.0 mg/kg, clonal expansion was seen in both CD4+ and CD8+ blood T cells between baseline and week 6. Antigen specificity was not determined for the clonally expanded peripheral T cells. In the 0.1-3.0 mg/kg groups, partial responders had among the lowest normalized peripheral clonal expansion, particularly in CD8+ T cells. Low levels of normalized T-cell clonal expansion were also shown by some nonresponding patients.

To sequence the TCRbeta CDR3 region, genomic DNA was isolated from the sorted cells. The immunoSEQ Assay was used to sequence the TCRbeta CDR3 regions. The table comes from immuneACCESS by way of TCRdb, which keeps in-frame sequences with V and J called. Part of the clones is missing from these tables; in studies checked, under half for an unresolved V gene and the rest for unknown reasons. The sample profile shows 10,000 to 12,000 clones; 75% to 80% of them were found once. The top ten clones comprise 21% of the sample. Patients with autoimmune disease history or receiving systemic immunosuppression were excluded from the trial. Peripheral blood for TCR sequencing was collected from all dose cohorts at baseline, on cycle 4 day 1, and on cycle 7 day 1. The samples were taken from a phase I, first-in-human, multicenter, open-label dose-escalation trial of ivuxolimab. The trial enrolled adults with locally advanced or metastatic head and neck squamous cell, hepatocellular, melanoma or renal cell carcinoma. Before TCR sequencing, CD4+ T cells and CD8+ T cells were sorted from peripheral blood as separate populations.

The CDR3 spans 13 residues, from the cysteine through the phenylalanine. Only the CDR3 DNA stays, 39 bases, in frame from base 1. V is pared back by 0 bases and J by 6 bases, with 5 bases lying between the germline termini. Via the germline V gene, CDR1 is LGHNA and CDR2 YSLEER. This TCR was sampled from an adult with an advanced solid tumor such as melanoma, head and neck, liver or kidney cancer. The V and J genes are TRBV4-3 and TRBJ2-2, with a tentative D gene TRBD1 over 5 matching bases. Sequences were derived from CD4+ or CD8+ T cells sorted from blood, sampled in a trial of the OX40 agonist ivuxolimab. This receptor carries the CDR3 CASSQEGPGELFF. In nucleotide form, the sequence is TGCGCCAGCAGCCAAGAGGGGCCCGGGGAGCTGTTTTTT.